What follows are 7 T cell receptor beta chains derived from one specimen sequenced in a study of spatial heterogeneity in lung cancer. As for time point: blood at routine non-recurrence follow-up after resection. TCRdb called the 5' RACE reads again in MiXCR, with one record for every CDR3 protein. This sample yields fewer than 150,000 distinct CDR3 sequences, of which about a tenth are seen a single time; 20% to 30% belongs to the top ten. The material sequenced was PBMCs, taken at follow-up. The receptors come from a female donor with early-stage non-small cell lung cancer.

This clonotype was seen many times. The CDR3 sequence: CASSLGANTDTQYF. The CDR3, as DNA: TGTGCCAGCAGCTTAGGCGCTAACACAGATACGCAGTATTTT. The V gene is TRBV7-3, the J gene TRBJ2-3; D is unclear. This CDR3 region has 14 residues. Germline V gene lookup returns CDR1 SGHTA and CDR2 FQGTGA. V was clipped by 2 bases and J by 2 bases, with 8 bases between them.

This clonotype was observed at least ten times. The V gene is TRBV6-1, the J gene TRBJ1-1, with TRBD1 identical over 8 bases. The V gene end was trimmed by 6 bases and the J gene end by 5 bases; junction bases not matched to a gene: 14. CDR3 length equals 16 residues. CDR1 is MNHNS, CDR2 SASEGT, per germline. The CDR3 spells CASRPGQGITFTEAFF. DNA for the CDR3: TGTGCCAGCAGACCCGGACAGGGTATCACTTTTACTGAAGCTTTCTTT.

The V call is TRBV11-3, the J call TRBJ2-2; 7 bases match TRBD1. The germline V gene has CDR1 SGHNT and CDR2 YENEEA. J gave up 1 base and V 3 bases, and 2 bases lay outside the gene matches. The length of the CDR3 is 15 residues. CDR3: CASSLRTGNTGELFF. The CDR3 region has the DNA TGTGCCAGCAGCTTGAGGACAGGGAACACCGGGGAGCTGTTTTTT.

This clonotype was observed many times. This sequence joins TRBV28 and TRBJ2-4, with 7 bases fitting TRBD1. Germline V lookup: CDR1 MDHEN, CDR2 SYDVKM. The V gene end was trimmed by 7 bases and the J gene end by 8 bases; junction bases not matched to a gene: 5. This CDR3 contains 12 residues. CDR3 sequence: CASTQTGYIQYF. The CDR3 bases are TGTGCCAGCACCCAGACAGGGTACATTCAGTACTTC.

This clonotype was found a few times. The CDR3 DNA sequence: TGTGCCTGGAGTACGACAGTGAACACCGGGGAGCTGTTTTTT. It encodes CAWSTTVNTGELFF. The rearrangement links TRBV30 to TRBJ2-2; D possibly corresponds to TRBD1 (5 bases). CDR3 length: 14 residues. Germline CDR1 and CDR2: GTSNPN and SVGIG (reference sequence). The V end lost 2 bases, the J end lost 1 base, and 8 bases lay between the germline ends.

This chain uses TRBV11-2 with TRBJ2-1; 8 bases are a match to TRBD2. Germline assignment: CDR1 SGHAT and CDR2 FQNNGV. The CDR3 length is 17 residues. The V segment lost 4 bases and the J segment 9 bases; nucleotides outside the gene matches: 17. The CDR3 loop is CASSSGLAFTTPIEQFF. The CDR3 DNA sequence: TGTGCCAGCAGCTCCGGACTAGCTTTTACGACGCCCATTGAGCAGTTCTTC.

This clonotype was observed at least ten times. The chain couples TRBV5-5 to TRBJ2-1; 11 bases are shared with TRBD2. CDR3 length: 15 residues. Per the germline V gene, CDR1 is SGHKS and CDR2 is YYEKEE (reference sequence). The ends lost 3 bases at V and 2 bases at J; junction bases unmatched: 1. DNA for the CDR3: TGTGCCAGCAGCTGGGGACTAGCGGCCTACAATGAGCAGTTCTTC. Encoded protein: CASSWGLAAYNEQFF.